There are many counts of the clone carrying this T cell receptor beta chain. V was shortened by 2 bases and J by 7 bases, with 11 bases between the two germline ends. The CDR3 length is 13 residues. Per germline, CDR1 MDHEN and CDR2 SYDVKM. Time point described: patch test 3, about 24 weeks after DPC sensitization. Treatment indicated: therapeutic diphenylcyclopropenone sensitization with weekly scalp DPC. Researchers extracted total RNA from unfractionated whole blood. Methods used by the authors: About 97,000 TCRs per sample was the median, with a range of roughly 23,224 to 750,000. TCRdb re-called the RACE reads with MiXCR, one entry per CDR3 protein. The V and J calls and clone size come from TCRdb's table, not from the authors' own analysis. The table records 75,000 to 90,000 distinct CDR3 sequences, roughly a tenth of them present only once. This sample is drawn from a study of human T cells and chemical hapten exposure.

The sample was whole blood, taken in connection with sensitization to the hapten diphenylcyclopropenone (DPC). The gene calls are TRBV28 and TRBJ1-2, with a possible D match to TRBD1 (5 bases). The sequence came from a woman in her fifties or sixties with alopecia areata. Some clones in this sample may be carry-over from other donors' samples. DNA for the CDR3: TGTGCCAGCAGTTTAGACGGGGCAAGTGGCTACACCTTC. This sequence encodes CASSLDGASGYTF.